This entry lists 20 T cell receptor beta chains sequenced from one sample in a study of radiotherapy plus CTLA-4 blockade in lung cancer. Using immunoSEQ multiplex PCR, the repertoire was profiled, and TCRdb retains in-frame clones only, with some absent. The table has around 100,000 clones, roughly 80% seen once; the top ten hold about 3.3%. The specimen comprised peripheral blood, sampled from a patient treated with radiotherapy plus ipilimumab. Receptors were obtained from a human donor with non-small cell lung cancer that progressed on radiotherapy plus ipilimumab. Some clones in this sample may be carry-over from other donors' samples.

The rearrangement uses TRBV4-3 and TRBJ1-2; 8 positions agree with TRBD1. CDR3 size: 14 residues. J lost 4 bases, V lost 4 bases, and 5 bases had no gene match. Looked up from germline, CDR1 is LGHNA and CDR2 is YSLEER. The CDR3 coding sequence is TGCGCCAGCAGCCTCCCAGGGGGCCTCTATGGCTACACCTTC. Residues: CASSLPGGLYGYTF.

The chain joins TRBV9 to TRBJ2-3, with D unresolved. This CDR3 region has 16 residues. The germline gives CDR1 SGDLS, CDR2 YYNGEE. Deletions cut 0 bases from V and 3 bases from J, with 14 bases between. The CDR3 loop is CASSVGNGPRTDTQYF. The CDR3 DNA is TGTGCCAGCAGCGTAGGGAACGGTCCTAGAACAGATACGCAGTATTTT.

The V gene is TRBV4-1, the J gene TRBJ2-7; no clear D gene. Germline V gene lookup returns CDR1 MGHRA and CDR2 YSYEKL. V was clipped by 1 base and J by 7 bases, with 11 bases between them. The CDR3 totals 13 residues. The CDR3 reads CASSQVESGEQYF. The CDR3, as DNA: TGCGCCAGCAGCCAAGTGGAGTCAGGTGAGCAGTACTTC.

The rearrangement links TRBV6-1 to TRBJ2-7, with a weak D call TRBD2 (6 bases). The CDR3 has 14 residues. V lost 5 bases and J lost 2, with 13 bases in between. The germline CDR1 and CDR2 sequences are MNHNS and SASEGT. The DNA of the CDR3 is TGTGCCAGCAGTCGCCCCGGGAGAACCTACGAGCAGTACTTC. Translation: CASSRPGRTYEQYF.

The chain combines TRBV5-6 with TRBJ1-4; TRBD1 aligns across 7 bases. The ends lost 2 bases at V and 2 bases at J; junction bases unmatched: 3. In germline, CDR1 is SGHDT, CDR2 YYEEEE. The CDR3 loop spans 15 amino acids. The CDR3 DNA sequence: TGTGCCAGCAGCTTCCTGACAGGGACTAATGAAAAACTGTTTTTT. Its translation is CASSFLTGTNEKLFF.

The rearrangement links TRBV5-1 to TRBJ1-1; weak D call: TRBD1 (5 bases). Germline-derived CDR1 and CDR2 are SGHRS and YFSETQ. The CDR3 is 14 amino acids. V was clipped by 4 bases and J by 1 base, with 11 bases between them. The CDR3 sequence is CASSVGTANTEAFF. The CDR3 nucleotides are TGCGCCAGCAGCGTCGGGACGGCGAACACTGAAGCTTTCTTT.

The gene calls are TRBV6-5 and TRBJ2-5, with D unresolved. Germline lookup yields CDR1 MNHEY and CDR2 SVGAGI. Trimming cost V 4 bases and J 1 base, with 10 bases left between them. The length of the CDR3 is 14 residues. In DNA, the CDR3 is TGTGCCAGCAGTTCCTCAGAGGTCCAAGAGACCCAGTACTTC. Its protein product is CASSSSEVQETQYF.

The rearrangement uses TRBV5-4 and TRBJ1-3; D is undetermined. V lost 4 bases to trimming and J lost 4 bases, with 18 bases between them. Germline loops: CDR1 SGHNT, CDR2 YYREEE (reference sequence). The CDR3 totals 16 residues. CDR3 nucleotides: TGTGCCAGCAGCCTGAATAGTGGACTGATAGGAAACACCATATATTTT. As protein: CASSLNSGLIGNTIYF.

This sequence joins TRBV29-1 and TRBJ1-5; D is ambiguous. Germline assignment: CDR1 SQVTM and CDR2 ANQGSEA. The length of the CDR3 is 13 residues. V was shortened by 0 bases and J by 7 bases, with 10 bases between the two germline ends. CDR3: CSVEETSGQPQHF. In DNA form, the CDR3 reads TGCAGCGTTGAAGAAACCTCCGGGCAGCCCCAGCATTTT.

The rearrangement joins TRBV30 to TRBJ2-5; 14 nucleotides align to TRBD2. The junction had 21 bases not matched to a gene; V was cut back by 4 bases and J by 5 bases. The CDR3 extends over 20 amino acids. Germline CDR1 GTSNPN, CDR2 SVGIG (reference sequence). The CDR3 sequence: CAWTPGRVLTSGGAWETQYF. CDR3 nucleotides: TGTGCCTGGACCCCGGGGAGGGTCTTGACTAGCGGGGGGGCATGGGAGACCCAGTACTTC.

V is TRBV28 and J is TRBJ1-2, with D tentatively TRBD1 (6 bases). V lost 10 bases to trimming and J lost 7 bases, with 13 bases between them. The CDR3 extends over 11 amino acids. The germline gives CDR1 MDHEN, CDR2 SYDVKM. CDR3 loop: CATHRVRGYTF. CDR3 nucleotide sequence: TGTGCCACCCACAGGGTTCGTGGCTACACCTTC.

The V call is TRBV7-2, the J call TRBJ2-6, with D hard to call. The CDR3 has 16 amino acids. CDR1 is SGHTA and CDR2 is FQGNSA in the germline V gene. V gave up 5 bases and J gave up 1 base, with 12 bases separating them. The CDR3 DNA reads as TGTGCCAGCAGCCTCTCATTCGGGTCTGGGGCCAACGTCCTGACTTTC. It is translated as CASSLSFGSGANVLTF.

V usage is TRBV7-9 and J usage is TRBJ1-1, with 8 nucleotides matching TRBD1. This CDR3 is built from 15 residues. The J segment lost 1 base and the V segment lost 5 bases, leaving 6 bases of the junction unmatched. Germline CDR1 is SEHNR and CDR2 is FQNEAQ (reference sequence). The CDR3 coding sequence is TGTGCCAGCAGCAAACGGACAGGGCGGAACACTGAAGCTTTCTTT. Amino acid sequence: CASSKRTGRNTEAFF.

The chain carries TRBV19 and TRBJ1-1, with 9 bases that match TRBD1. Germline V gene sequence: CDR1 LNHDA, CDR2 SQIVND (reference sequence). The CDR3 has 15 residues. Trimming removed 4 bases from V and 1 base from J; junction bases left unmatched: 4. In DNA, the CDR3 is TGTGCCAGTAGTACTCTACAGGGGGCGAACACTGAAGCTTTCTTT. This encodes CASSTLQGANTEAFF.

CDR3 loop: CASSQEWGQPQHF. For the CDR3, the DNA is TGCGCCAGCAGCCAAGAGTGGGGTCAGCCCCAGCATTTT. V gene TRBV4-3 combines with J gene TRBJ1-5; no reliable D call. Trimming shortened V by 0 bases and J by 6 bases, and 6 bases separated the two germline ends. This CDR3 region has 13 residues. Germline V lookup: CDR1 LGHNA, CDR2 YSLEER.

This chain links TRBV6-6 with TRBJ2-7; no firm D call. Trimming took off 2 bases at V and 3 bases at J, with 2 bases between the two ends. Germline V lookup: CDR1 MNHNY, CDR2 SVGAGI (reference sequence). The CDR3 contains 11 residues. The CDR3 DNA is TGTGCCAGCAGTTACCACTACGAGCAGTACTTC. This gives the protein CASSYHYEQYF.

The chain couples TRBV7-9 to TRBJ1-2; D gene ambiguous. CDR3 length: 13 residues. Trimming cost V 10 bases and J 8 bases, with 20 bases left between them. CDR1 and CDR2 from the germline V gene are SEHNR and FQNEAQ (reference sequence). CDR3 residues: CATSVDLQWGYTF. The CDR3 DNA reads as TGTGCCACTTCCGTAGACCTCCAGTGGGGCTACACCTTC.

The V call is TRBV27, the J call TRBJ1-6, with D hard to call. CDR3 size: 17 residues. Germline V lookup: CDR1 MNHEY, CDR2 SMNVEV (reference sequence). The V and J ends lost 0 bases and 5 bases respectively, with 14 bases between them. The CDR3 is CASSLSVSLLNNSPLHF. The CDR3 nucleotides are TGTGCCAGCAGTTTATCGGTTTCACTGCTAAATAATTCACCCCTCCACTTT.

The chain employs TRBV11-1 and TRBJ1-6; no clear D. The CDR3 has 12 amino acids. Trimming removed 2 bases at V and 7 bases at J, with 3 bases between. In germline, CDR1 is SGHAT, CDR2 FQDESV (reference sequence). CDR3 coding DNA: TGTGCCAGCAGCTTAAGAAATTCACCCCTCCACTTT. Protein sequence: CASSLRNSPLHF.

This sequence joins TRBV9 and TRBJ2-1; no reliable D call. Trimming removed 1 base at V and 5 bases at J, with 7 bases between. The CDR3 runs to 13 residues. The germline V gene has CDR1 SGDLS and CDR2 YYNGEE. The CDR3: CASSVLGNNEQFF. The CDR3 DNA follows: TGTGCCAGCAGCGTACTCGGCAACAATGAGCAGTTCTTC.